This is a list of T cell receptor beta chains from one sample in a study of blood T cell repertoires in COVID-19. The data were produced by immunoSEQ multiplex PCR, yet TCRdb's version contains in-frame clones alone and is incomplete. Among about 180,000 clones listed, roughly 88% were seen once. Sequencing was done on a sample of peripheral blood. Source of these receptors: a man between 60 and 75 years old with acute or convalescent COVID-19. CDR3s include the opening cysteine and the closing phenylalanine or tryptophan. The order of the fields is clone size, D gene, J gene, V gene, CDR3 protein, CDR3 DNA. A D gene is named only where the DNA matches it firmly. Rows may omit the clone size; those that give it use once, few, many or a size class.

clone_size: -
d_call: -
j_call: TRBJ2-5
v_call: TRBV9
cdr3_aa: CASSALEGGQETQYF
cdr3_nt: TGTGCCAGCAGCGCCCTGGAGGGCGGCCAAGAGACCCAGTACTTC

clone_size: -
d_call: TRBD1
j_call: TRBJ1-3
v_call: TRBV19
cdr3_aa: CASSTQGAPGNTIYF
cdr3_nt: TGTGCCAGTAGTACTCAGGGGGCGCCGGGAAACACCATATATTTT

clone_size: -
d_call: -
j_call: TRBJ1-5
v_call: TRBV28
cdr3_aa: CASSRPGGNQPQHF
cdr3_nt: TGTGCCAGCAGCCGCCCCGGAGGCAATCAGCCCCAGCATTTT

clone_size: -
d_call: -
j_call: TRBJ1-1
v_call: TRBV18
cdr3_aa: CASSSGGVTEAFF
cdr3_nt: TGTGCCAGTTCAAGTGGGGGGGTCACTGAAGCTTTCTTT

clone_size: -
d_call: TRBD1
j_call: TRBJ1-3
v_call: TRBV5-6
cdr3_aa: CASSPEPGQGRNTIYF
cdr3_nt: TGTGCCAGCAGCCCCGAACCAGGACAGGGCCGAAACACCATATATTTT

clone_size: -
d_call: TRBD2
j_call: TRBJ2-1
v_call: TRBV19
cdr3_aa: CASSRPEGGRALGEQFF
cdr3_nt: TGTGCCAGTAGCCGTCCGGAGGGCGGGAGGGCCTTGGGTGAGCAGTTCTTC

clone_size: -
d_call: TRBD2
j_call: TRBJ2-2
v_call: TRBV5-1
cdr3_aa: CASRREGLGTGELFF
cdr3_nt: TGCGCCAGCAGGCGGGAGGGCCTCGGCACCGGGGAGCTGTTTTTT

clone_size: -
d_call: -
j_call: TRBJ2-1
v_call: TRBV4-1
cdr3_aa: CASSQEKTGRDEQFF
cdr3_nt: TGCGCCAGCAGCCAAGAAAAAACGGGAAGGGATGAGCAGTTCTTC

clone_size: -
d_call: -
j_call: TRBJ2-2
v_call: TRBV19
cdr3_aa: CASSIYGAGTGELFF
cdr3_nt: TGTGCCAGTAGTATATATGGGGCAGGCACCGGGGAGCTGTTTTTT

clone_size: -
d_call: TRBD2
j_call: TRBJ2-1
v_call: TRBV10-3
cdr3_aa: CAISESSAAGGKNEQFF
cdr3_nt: TGTGCCATCAGTGAGTCGTCGGCTGCGGGAGGGAAGAATGAGCAGTTCTTC

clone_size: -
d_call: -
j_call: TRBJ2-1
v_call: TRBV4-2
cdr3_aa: CASSQDYAAGNEQFF
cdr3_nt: TGTGCCAGCAGCCAAGATTACGCGGCAGGGAATGAGCAGTTCTTC

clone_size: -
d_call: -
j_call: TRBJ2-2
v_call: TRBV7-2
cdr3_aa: CASSLAADGRAGELFF
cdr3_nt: TGTGCCAGCAGCTTAGCCGCCGACGGGAGAGCCGGGGAGCTGTTTTTT

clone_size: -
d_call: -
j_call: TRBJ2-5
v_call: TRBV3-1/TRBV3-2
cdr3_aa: CASSHLGVGETQYF
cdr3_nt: TGTGCCAGCAGCCACTTAGGGGTAGGAGAGACCCAGTACTTC

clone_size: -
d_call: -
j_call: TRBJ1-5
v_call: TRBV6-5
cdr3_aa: CASTSRVGQPQHF
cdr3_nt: TGTGCCAGCACCTCCAGGGTCGGCCAGCCCCAGCATTTT

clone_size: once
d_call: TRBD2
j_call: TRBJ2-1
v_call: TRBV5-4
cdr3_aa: CASSLGGTSGGNEQFF
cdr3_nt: TGTGCCAGCAGCTTGGGAGGGACTAGCGGGGGCAATGAGCAGTTCTTC

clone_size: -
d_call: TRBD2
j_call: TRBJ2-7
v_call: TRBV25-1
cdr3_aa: CASRLAGGLGEQYF
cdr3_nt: TGTGCCAGCAGACTAGCGGGGGGCCTGGGCGAGCAGTACTTC

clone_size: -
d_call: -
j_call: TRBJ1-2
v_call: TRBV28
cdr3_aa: CASSWTVDGYTF
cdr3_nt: TGTGCCAGCAGCTGGACAGTGGATGGCTACACCTTC

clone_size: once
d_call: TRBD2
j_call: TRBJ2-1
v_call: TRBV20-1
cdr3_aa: CSASKLLAGGPKFF
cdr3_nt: TGCAGTGCTAGTAAATTACTGGCGGGAGGCCCTAAGTTCTTC

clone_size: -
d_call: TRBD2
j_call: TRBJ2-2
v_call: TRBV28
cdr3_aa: CASSLSGGTGELFF
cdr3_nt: TGTGCCAGCAGTTTATCGGGGGGCACCGGGGAGCTGTTTTTT

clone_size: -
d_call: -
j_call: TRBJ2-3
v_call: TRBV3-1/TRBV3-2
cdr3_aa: CASSQGGADTQYF
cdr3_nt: TGTGCCAGCAGCCAAGGAGGCGCAGATACGCAGTATTTT

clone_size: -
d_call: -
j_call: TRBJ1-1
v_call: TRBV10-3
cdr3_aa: CAISEGQYTEAFF
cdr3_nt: TGTGCCATCAGTGAGGGACAGTACACTGAAGCTTTCTTT

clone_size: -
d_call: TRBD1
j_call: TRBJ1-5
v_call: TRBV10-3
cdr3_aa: CAISEGQGQPQHF
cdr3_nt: TGTGCCATCAGTGAGGGACAGGGTCAGCCCCAGCATTTT

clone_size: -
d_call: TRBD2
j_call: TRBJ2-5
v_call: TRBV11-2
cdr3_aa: CASSLDRLAASGTQYF
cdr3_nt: TGTGCCAGCAGCTTAGACCGACTAGCGGCCTCCGGGACCCAGTACTTC